This TCR beta chain was identified during a study of T cell repertoires in cytomegalovirus infection. Concerning this clonotype: The antigen is undetermined.

TCRdb passed the reads through MiXCR, listing each CDR3 protein once. The sample yields approximately 390,000 distinct CDR3 sequences, about 35% seen once. The V end was cut by 6 bases, the J end by 3 bases, with 12 bases between. The CDR3 runs to 13 residues. This receptor was identified in a human donor in good health (CMV status not recorded). Some clones in this sample may be carry-over from other donors' samples. V usage is TRBV12-3 or TRBV12-4 and J usage is TRBJ2-7, with TRBD2 as a possible D gene (6 bases). The material was cultured PBMCs, obtained from culture after CMV antigen stimulation. The CDR3 sequence is CASSVADRYEQYF. CDR3 sequence (DNA): TGTGCCAGCAGCGTAGCGGATCGCTACGAGCAGTACTTC.